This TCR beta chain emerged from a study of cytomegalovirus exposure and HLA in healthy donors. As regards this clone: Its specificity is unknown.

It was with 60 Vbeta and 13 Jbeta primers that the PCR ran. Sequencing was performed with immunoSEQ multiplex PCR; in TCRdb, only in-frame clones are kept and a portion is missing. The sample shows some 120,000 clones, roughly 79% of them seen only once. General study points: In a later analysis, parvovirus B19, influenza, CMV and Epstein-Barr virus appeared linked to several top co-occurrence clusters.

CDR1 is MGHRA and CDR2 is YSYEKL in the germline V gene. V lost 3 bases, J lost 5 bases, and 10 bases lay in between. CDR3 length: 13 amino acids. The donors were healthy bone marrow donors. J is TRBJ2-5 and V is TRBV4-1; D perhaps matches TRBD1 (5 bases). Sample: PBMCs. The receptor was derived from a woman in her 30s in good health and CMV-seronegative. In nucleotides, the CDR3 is TGCGCCAGCAGCCAGCTCAGGGTTGAGACCCAGTACTTC. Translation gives CASSQLRVETQYF.